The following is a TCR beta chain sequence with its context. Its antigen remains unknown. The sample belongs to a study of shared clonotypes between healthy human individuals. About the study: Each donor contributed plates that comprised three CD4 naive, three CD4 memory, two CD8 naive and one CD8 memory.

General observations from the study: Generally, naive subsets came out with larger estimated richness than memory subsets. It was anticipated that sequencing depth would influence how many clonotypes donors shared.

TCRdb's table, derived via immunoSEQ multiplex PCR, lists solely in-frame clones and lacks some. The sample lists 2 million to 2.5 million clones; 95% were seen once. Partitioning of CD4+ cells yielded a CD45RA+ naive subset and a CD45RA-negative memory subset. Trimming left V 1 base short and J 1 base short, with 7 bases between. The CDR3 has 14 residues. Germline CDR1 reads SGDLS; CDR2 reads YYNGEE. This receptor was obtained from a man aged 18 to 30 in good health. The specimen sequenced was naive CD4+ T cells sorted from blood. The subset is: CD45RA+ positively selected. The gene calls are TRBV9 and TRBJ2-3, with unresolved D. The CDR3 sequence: CASSVKGGTDTQYF. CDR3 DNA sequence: TGTGCCAGCAGCGTAAAAGGCGGCACAGATACGCAGTATTTT.